This TCR beta chain was found in a study of response to subunit inactivated influenza vaccine. General study findings and limits: That few new T cells are recruited by each seasonal influenza vaccination was the authors' suggestion.

TCRdb fed the RT-PCR reads into MiXCR, producing one record per CDR3 protein. The sample holds 560,000 or so distinct CDR3 sequences, around 8% seen once. Losses at the gene ends were 3 bases for V and 0 bases for J; bases not matched to a gene: 4. The CDR3 extends over 15 amino acids. The germline gives CDR1 SQVTM, CDR2 ANQGSEA. Ten or more counts support this clonotype. Its target is unknown. V is TRBV29-1 and J is TRBJ2-7; 11 bases map to TRBD2. Sequencing was performed on PBMCs from blood, taken about 23 months after vaccination. This TCR was recovered from a man between 50 and 69 years old who received an inactivated influenza vaccine. CDR3 loop: CSVDPGTSGSYEQYF. As DNA, the CDR3 is TGCAGCGTTGATCCCGGGACTAGCGGCTCCTACGAGCAGTACTTC.